These 28 T cell receptor beta chains originate from one sample sequenced in a study of blood T cells in healthy people across ages. A sample-barcoded 5' primer and a J-beta primer mix were used in a second PCR of about 7 to 12 cycles. TCRdb re-derived calls from the 5' RACE reads in MiXCR, one entry per CDR3 protein. The sample shows hundreds of thousands of distinct CDR3 sequences, about 28% of them seen only once. Sequencing was performed on blood. All receptors come from an elderly woman in good health.

This clonotype was seen a handful of times. The chain carries TRBV29-1 and TRBJ1-4; weak D call: TRBD1 (6 bases). CDR1 and CDR2 (germline): SQVTM, ANQGSEA. The V end was cut by 1 base, the J end by 8 bases, with 11 bases between. This CDR3 is 13 amino acids long. The CDR3 region is CSVEAQGGEKLFF. CDR3 bases: TGCAGCGTTGAAGCACAGGGAGGGGAAAAACTGTTTTTT.

A few counts support this clonotype. A much larger clonotype is one base distant, so this may be a read error. CDR3 protein: CASSNLRGVYNEQYF. CDR3 sequence (DNA): TGTGCCAGCAGCAACCTTCGGGGTGTCTACAATGAGCAGTACTTC. The rearrangement joins TRBV7-9 to TRBJ2-1; D is possibly TRBD2 (5 bases). The DNA matches TRBJ2-7 better at its end, which makes the J call doubtful. This CDR3 comprises 15 residues. Per germline, CDR1 SEHNR and CDR2 FQNEAQ (reference sequence).

In its sample, this clonotype was seen many times. The chain is built from TRBV7-9 and TRBJ2-7, with D possibly being TRBD2 (6 bases). Germline V gives CDR1 SEHNR, CDR2 FQNEAQ (reference sequence). V was trimmed by 5 bases and J by 0 bases, leaving 14 bases between them. The CDR3 length is 15 residues. The CDR3 nucleotides read TGTGCCAGCAGCCAGAGTGGAGGGAACTCCTACGAGCAGTACTTC. This sequence encodes CASSQSGGNSYEQYF.

This clonotype was found many times. This chain joins TRBV20-1 and TRBJ1-1; 7 bases are a match to TRBD1. The ends lost 0 bases at V and 0 bases at J; junction bases unmatched: 4. The germline V gene has CDR1 DFQATT and CDR2 SNEGSKA (reference sequence). The CDR3 spans 15 residues. This CDR3 is CSARDMGQMNTEAFF. The CDR3 DNA reads as TGCAGTGCTAGAGATATGGGACAGATGAACACTGAAGCTTTCTTT.

Comment on this clonotype: This may be a read error, as it is one base from a much larger clone. The chain recombines TRBV6-4 with TRBJ2-3, with 8 bases lining up with TRBD2. The germline V gene encodes CDR1 MRHNA and CDR2 SNTAGT. The CDR3 runs 17 residues. The CDR3 DNA follows: TGTGCCAGCAGTGATGAGGCGGGGGGTCTAGCCACAGGTACGCAGTATTTT. Protein: CASSDEAGGLATGTQYF.

This clonotype has more than one count but fewer than ten. V usage is TRBV14 and J usage is TRBJ1-6, with D tentatively TRBD1 (5 bases). The CDR3 runs to 14 residues. Looked up from germline, CDR1 is SGHDN and CDR2 is FVKESK. V was clipped by 1 base and J by 8 bases, with 9 bases between them. The CDR3 here is CASSQVRGYSPLHF. CDR3 bases: TGTGCCAGCAGCCAAGTTCGGGGCTATTCACCCCTCCACTTT.

On this clonotype: Being one base from a much bigger clone, this may be a read error. This chain links TRBV2 with TRBJ2-1; D might be TRBD2 (5 bases). The germline V and J ends were trimmed by 11 bases and 9 bases, with 23 bases remaining between them. The germline gives CDR1 SNHLY, CDR2 FYNNEI. The CDR3 runs to 14 residues. CDR3 bases: TGTGCCGGCATCCTCCAAGGGCGGGCCATTGAGCAGTTCTTC. Translation gives CAGILQGRAIEQFF.

Turning to this clonotype: One end of the junction is discordant with germline, which a read error may explain. V and J are TRBV7-2 and TRBJ2-1; a weak D match, TRBD2 (5 bases). The CDR3 is 15 residues long. The germline gives CDR1 SGHTA, CDR2 FQGNSA. The CDR3 sequence: CASNLASGSYNEQFF. The CDR3 DNA follows: TGTGCCAGCAACTTAGCAAGCGGATCCTACAATGAGCAGTTCTTC.

The chain couples TRBV20-1 to TRBJ2-5; D gene unclear. The J call may be mistaken, given a closer DNA end match to TRBJ2-7. Germline V gives CDR1 DFQATT, CDR2 SNEGSKA (reference sequence). This CDR3 is 12 amino acids long. CDR3 region: CSGSKDSYEQYF. CDR3 DNA: TGCAGTGGCTCAAAGGACTCCTACGAGCAGTACTTC.

This clonotype was seen more than once but under ten times. The chain employs TRBV5-1 and TRBJ1-6; D uncertain. Germline values: CDR1 SGHRS, CDR2 YFSETQ. Trimming took off 0 bases at V and 3 bases at J, with 7 bases between the two ends. The CDR3 consists of 15 residues. CDR3 sequence: CASSLAQLYNSPLHF. CDR3 sequence (DNA): TGCGCCAGCAGCTTGGCACAGCTCTATAATTCACCCCTCCACTTT.

This clonotype was detected ten times or more. The chain links TRBV6-1 to TRBJ2-7; no clear D gene. In germline, CDR1 is MNHNS, CDR2 SASEGT. The CDR3 sequence is 13 residues long. V was shortened by 5 bases and J by 0 bases, with 8 bases between the two germline ends. CDR3 in amino acids: CASSMTVSYEQYF. CDR3 bases: TGTGCCAGCAGTATGACGGTCTCCTACGAGCAGTACTTC.

Concerning this clonotype itself: Compared with germline, one end of the junction differs, possibly owing to a read error. The CDR3 DNA is TGTGCTAGCAGCGCCGGGACACTAAATAATTCACCCCTCCACTTT. It yields the protein CASSAGTLNNSPLHF. The chain joins TRBV28 to TRBJ1-6, with D tentatively TRBD1 (6 bases). Germline CDR1 is MDHEN and CDR2 is SYDVKM. This CDR3 comprises 15 residues.

The chain has TRBV29-1 and TRBJ1-2; perhaps TRBD1 as D (5 bases). CDR3 length: 14 residues. V lost 6 bases, J lost 4 bases, and 18 bases lay in between. Germline CDR1 is SQVTM and CDR2 is ANQGSEA. The CDR3 DNA reads TGCAGCGTCCGGCGGGGGGGGGACCTCTATGGCTACACCTTC. Encoded protein: CSVRRGGDLYGYTF.

This clonotype has ten or more counts. This chain joins TRBV5-1 and TRBJ2-7; D unclear. Trimming took off 2 bases at V and 7 bases at J, with 13 bases between the two ends. This CDR3 comprises 13 residues. CDR1 and CDR2 (germline): SGHRS, YFSETQ. In DNA form, the CDR3 reads TGCGCCAGCAGCTTAGGCCTCTTAGGAGAGCAGTACTTC. This translates into CASSLGLLGEQYF.

This clonotype was detected ten times or more. The chain employs TRBV5-1 and TRBJ2-7, with D perhaps assigned TRBD1 or TRBD2 (5 bases each). Germline values: CDR1 SGHRS, CDR2 YFSETQ. The CDR3 loop spans 16 amino acids. Trimming removed 4 bases at V and 1 base at J, with 18 bases between. The CDR3 sequence: CASSPGETADSYEQYF. The DNA of the CDR3 is TGCGCCAGCAGCCCCGGGGAGACAGCCGATTCCTACGAGCAGTACTTC.

In regard to this clonotype: This may be a read error, as it is one base from a much larger clone. The chain couples TRBV20-1 to TRBJ2-5; 7 positions match TRBD2. With 3 bases clipped from V and 4 bases from J, the junction kept 11 bases outside the gene matches. This CDR3 region has 15 residues. The germline gives CDR1 DFQATT, CDR2 SNEGSKA (reference sequence). CDR3 protein: CSARSASGEGETQYF. The CDR3 DNA reads TGCAGTGCTAGGTCGGCCAGCGGGGAGGGAGAGACCCAGTACTTC.

The rearrangement joins TRBV9 to TRBJ1-3; no definite D call. Trimming pared 4 bases from V and 2 bases from J, leaving 7 bases between. Germline V gene data show CDR1 as SGDLS and CDR2 as YYNGEE. CDR3 length: 13 residues. The CDR3 loop is CASSRKPGNTIYF. As DNA, the CDR3 is TGTGCCAGCAGCAGGAAACCTGGAAACACCATATATTTT.

As to this clonotype: One junction end disagrees with the germline gene, perhaps due to a read error. This rearrangement joins TRBV5-1 to TRBJ2-1, with 9 bases fitting TRBD2. CDR3 length equals 17 residues. Germline V gives CDR1 SGHRS, CDR2 YFSETQ. The CDR3 sequence: CASSFFGRGGLGNGQFF. The DNA of the CDR3 is TGCGCCAGCAGCTTCTTTGGGCGGGGGGGCCTAGGGAATGGGCAGTTCTTC.

This clonotype was counted at least ten times. This rearrangement joins TRBV10-3 to TRBJ2-1, with a tentative D call TRBD1 (6 bases). From germline, CDR1 is ENHRY and CDR2 SYGVKD. There are 11 residues in the CDR3. V was shortened by 10 bases and J by 7 bases, with 11 bases between the two germline ends. The CDR3 sequence is CATTGINEQFF. The DNA for the CDR3 is TGTGCCACCACAGGGATTAATGAGCAGTTCTTC.

This clonotype was counted a few times. This chain joins TRBV29-1 and TRBJ1-1; 7 nucleotides match TRBD1. The length of the CDR3 is 12 residues. V gave up 6 bases and J gave up 3 bases; unmatched junction bases: 4. Per germline, CDR1 SQVTM and CDR2 ANQGSEA. CDR3 region: CSVLRGYTEAFF. CDR3 sequence (DNA): TGCAGCGTCCTCAGGGGGTACACTGAAGCTTTCTTT.

This clonotype came up many times. The chain couples TRBV30 to TRBJ1-6; 8 positions match TRBD1. The CDR3 runs 13 residues. Per the germline V gene, CDR1 is GTSNPN and CDR2 is SVGIG (reference sequence). Trimming at V came to 3 bases and at J to 8 bases, leaving 3 bases not matched to a gene. The CDR3 loop reads CAWRGQVDSPLHF. The DNA for the CDR3 is TGTGCCTGGAGGGGACAGGTTGATTCACCCCTCCACTTT.

This clonotype came up a few times. The CDR3 here is CASSPSRGTGELFF. CDR3 nucleotide sequence: TGTGCCAGCAGCCCAAGCCGGGGCACCGGGGAGCTGTTTTTT. The V gene is TRBV7-9, the J gene TRBJ2-2; maybe TRBD2 (5 bases). V was clipped by 5 bases and J by 4 bases, with 11 bases between them. The CDR3 contains 14 residues. Germline values: CDR1 SEHNR, CDR2 FQNEAQ (reference sequence).

This clonotype was detected only a few times. This chain links TRBV5-1 with TRBJ1-2, with D possibly matching TRBD1 (6 bases). Germline V gene lookup returns CDR1 SGHRS and CDR2 YFSETQ. With 4 bases removed from V and 5 bases from J, the gap between germline ends came to 18 bases. The CDR3 consists of 15 residues. The CDR3 region is CASSPEGGLGYGYTF. CDR3 coding DNA: TGCGCCAGCAGCCCCGAGGGGGGGCTAGGGTATGGCTACACCTTC.

This clonotype has at least ten counts. The chain employs TRBV5-6 and TRBJ2-4, with 11 bases lining up with TRBD2. Germline CDR1 SGHDT, CDR2 YYEEEE. V trimming: 1 base; J trimming: 7 bases; junction bases outside the gene matches: 7. The CDR3 is 16 amino acids. CDR3 DNA: TGTGCCAGCAGCTTGAAACCGGGACTAGCGGAGAACATTCAGTACTTC. Its translation: CASSLKPGLAENIQYF.

The count of this clonotype is one. The chain combines TRBV7-2 with TRBJ2-3; 9 nucleotides agree with TRBD2. Germline-derived CDR1 and CDR2 are SGHTA and FQGNSA. V trimming: 8 bases; J trimming: 6 bases; junction bases outside the gene matches: 9. This CDR3 comprises 14 residues. CDR3 nucleotides: TGTGCCAGCCTTAGCGGGAGTGGGGAGGATACGCAGTATTTT. Its translation: CASLSGSGEDTQYF.

This clonotype came up many times. The CDR3 DNA follows: TGTGCCAGCAGCCGGCAGGGACAGGGTGACAAAAACATTCAGTACTTC. Translating it yields CASSRQGQGDKNIQYF. The rearrangement links TRBV5-6 to TRBJ2-4, with 9 bases fitting TRBD1. The CDR3 is made up of 16 amino acids. Germline V gives CDR1 SGHDT, CDR2 YYEEEE. V trimming: 4 bases; J trimming: 3 bases; junction bases outside the gene matches: 8.

Points on this clonotype: A clone one base away is much larger, so this may be a read error. This chain links TRBV20-1 with TRBJ1-2; D is perhaps TRBD1 (6 bases). The germline V gene has CDR1 DFQATT and CDR2 SNEGSKA (reference sequence). The CDR3 contains 14 residues. The CDR3 nucleotides read TGCAGTGCTTCCGGGACACCTTTTAACCATGGCTACACCTTC. As protein: CSASGTPFNHGYTF.

This clonotype was observed many times. CDR3 in DNA: TGCAGCGTTGTGGGAGAGAACACTGAAGCTTTCTTT. Protein product: CSVVGENTEAFF. The chain joins TRBV29-1 to TRBJ1-1; no clear D. Looked up from germline, CDR1 is SQVTM and CDR2 is ANQGSEA. The germline V and J ends were trimmed by 4 bases and 1 base, with 7 bases remaining between them. There are 12 residues in the CDR3.